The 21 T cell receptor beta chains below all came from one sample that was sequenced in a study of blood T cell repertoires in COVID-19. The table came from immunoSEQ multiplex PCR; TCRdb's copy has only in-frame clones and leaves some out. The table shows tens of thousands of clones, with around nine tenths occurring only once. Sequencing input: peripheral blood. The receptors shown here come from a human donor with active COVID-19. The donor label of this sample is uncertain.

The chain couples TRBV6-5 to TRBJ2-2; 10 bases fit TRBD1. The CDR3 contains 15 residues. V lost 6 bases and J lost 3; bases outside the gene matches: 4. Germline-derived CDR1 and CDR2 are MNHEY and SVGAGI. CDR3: CASRRDRGHTGELFF. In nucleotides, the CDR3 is TGTGCCAGCAGGAGAGACAGGGGGCACACCGGGGAGCTGTTTTTT.

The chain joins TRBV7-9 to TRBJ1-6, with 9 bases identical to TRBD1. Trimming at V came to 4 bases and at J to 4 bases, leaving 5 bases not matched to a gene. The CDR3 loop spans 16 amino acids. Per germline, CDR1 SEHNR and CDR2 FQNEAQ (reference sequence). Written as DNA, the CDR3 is TGTGCCAGCAGCTACGGACAGGGGTTTTATAATTCACCCCTCCACTTT. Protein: CASSYGQGFYNSPLHF.

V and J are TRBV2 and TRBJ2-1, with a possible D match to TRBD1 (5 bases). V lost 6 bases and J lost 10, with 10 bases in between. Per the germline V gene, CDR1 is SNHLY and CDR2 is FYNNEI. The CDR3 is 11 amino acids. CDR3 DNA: TGTGCCAGCAGGGCATCAGGGGAGCAGTTCTTC. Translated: CASRASGEQFF.

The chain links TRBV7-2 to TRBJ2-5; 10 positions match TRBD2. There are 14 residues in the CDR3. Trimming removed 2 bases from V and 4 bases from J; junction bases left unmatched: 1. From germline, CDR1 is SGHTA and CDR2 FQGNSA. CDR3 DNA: TGTGCCAGCAGCTTAAGCGGGGGGGTAGAGACCCAGTACTTC. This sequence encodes CASSLSGGVETQYF.

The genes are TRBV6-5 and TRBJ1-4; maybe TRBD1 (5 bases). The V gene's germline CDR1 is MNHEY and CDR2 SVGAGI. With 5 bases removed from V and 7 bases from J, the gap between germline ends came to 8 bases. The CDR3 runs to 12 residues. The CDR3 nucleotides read TGTGCCAGCAGTAGCACAGGTGAAAAACTGTTTTTT. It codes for CASSSTGEKLFF.

The CDR3 coding sequence is TGTGCCAGCAGCCAAAATAGCGGGGGGGGAAACAATGAGCAGTTCTTC. It codes for CASSQNSGGGNNEQFF. This chain joins TRBV4-2 and TRBJ2-1, with 11 bases that match TRBD2. J was trimmed by 5 bases and V by 2 bases; bases with no gene match: 5. The CDR3 covers 16 residues. CDR1 is LGHNA and CDR2 is YNFKEQ in the germline V gene.

DNA of the CDR3: TGTGCCACCCACCCCAGGAAACACTACGAGCAGTACTTC. Translating it yields CATHPRKHYEQYF. V and J are TRBV24-1 and TRBJ2-7; D is ambiguous. The CDR3 spans 13 residues. V was shortened by 9 bases and J by 3 bases, with 14 bases between the two germline ends. CDR1 KGHDR and CDR2 SFDVKD come from the germline V gene.

CDR3 sequence reads: CASSLVASGGAITDTQYF. DNA for the CDR3: TGTGCCAGCAGCTTAGTGGCTAGCGGGGGGGCCATTACAGATACGCAGTATTTT. The gene calls are TRBV7-2 and TRBJ2-3; 12 bases fit TRBD2. After removal of 1 base from V and 3 bases from J, the junction contained 8 bases not matched to a gene. CDR1 is SGHTA, CDR2 FQGNSA, per germline. The CDR3 has 18 amino acids.

The CDR3 DNA sequence: TGTGCCACCAGCAGAGCTCGTAATGAGCAGTTCTTC. Residues: CATSRARNEQFF. The J gene is TRBJ2-1, the V gene TRBV15, with D unclear. Per the germline V gene, CDR1 is LNHNV and CDR2 is YYDKDF (reference sequence). The V gene lost 1 base and the J gene lost 7 bases, with 5 bases spanning the gap. CDR3 length equals 12 residues.

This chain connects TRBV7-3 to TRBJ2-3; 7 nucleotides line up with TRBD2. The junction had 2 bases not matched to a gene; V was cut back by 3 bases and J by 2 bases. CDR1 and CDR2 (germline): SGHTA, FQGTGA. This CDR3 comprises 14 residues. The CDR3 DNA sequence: TGTGCCAGCAGCTTGGGGGGGACCACAGATACGCAGTATTTT. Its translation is CASSLGGTTDTQYF.

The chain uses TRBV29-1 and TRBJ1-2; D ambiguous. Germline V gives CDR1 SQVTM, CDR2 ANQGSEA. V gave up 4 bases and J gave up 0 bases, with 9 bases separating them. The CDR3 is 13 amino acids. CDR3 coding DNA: TGCAGCGTTGGGACTGATCCTAACTATGGCTACACCTTC. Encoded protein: CSVGTDPNYGYTF. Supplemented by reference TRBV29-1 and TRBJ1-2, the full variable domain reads SAVISQKPSRDICQRGTSLTIQCQVDSQVTMMFWYRQQPGQSLTLIATANQGSEATYESGFVIDKFPISRPNLTFSTLTVSNMSPEDSSIYLCSVGTDPNYGYTFGSGTRLTVV.

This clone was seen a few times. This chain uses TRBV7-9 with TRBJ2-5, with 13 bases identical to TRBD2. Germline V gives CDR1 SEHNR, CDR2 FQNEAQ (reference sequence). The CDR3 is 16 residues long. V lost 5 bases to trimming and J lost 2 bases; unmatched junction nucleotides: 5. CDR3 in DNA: TGTGCCAGCAGCCTCCGACTAGCGGGGGGTCAAGAGACCCAGTACTTC. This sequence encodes CASSLRLAGGQETQYF.

Here the CDR3 reads CASSLEAGRNYGYTF. In nucleotides, the CDR3 is TGTGCCAGCAGCTTAGAAGCAGGGCGTAACTATGGCTACACCTTC. V usage is TRBV7-2 and J usage is TRBJ1-2; D is possibly TRBD1 (5 bases). Germline V lookup: CDR1 SGHTA, CDR2 FQGNSA. The CDR3 length is 15 residues. Trimming removed 1 base from V and 1 base from J, with 10 bases in between.

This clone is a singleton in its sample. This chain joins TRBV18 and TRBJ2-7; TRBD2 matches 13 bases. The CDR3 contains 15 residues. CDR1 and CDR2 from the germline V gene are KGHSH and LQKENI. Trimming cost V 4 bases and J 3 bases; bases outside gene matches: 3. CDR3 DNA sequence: TGTGCCAGCTCACGAGGGACTAGCGGGAACTACGAGCAGTACTTC. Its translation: CASSRGTSGNYEQYF.

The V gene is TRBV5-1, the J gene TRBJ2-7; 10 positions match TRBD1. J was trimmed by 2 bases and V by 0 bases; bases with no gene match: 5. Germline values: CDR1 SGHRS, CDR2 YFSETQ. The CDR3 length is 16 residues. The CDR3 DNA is TGCGCCAGCAGCTTGGTACCCGGGACAGGGGCCTACGAGCAGTACTTC. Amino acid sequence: CASSLVPGTGAYEQYF. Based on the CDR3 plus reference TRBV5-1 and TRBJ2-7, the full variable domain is KAGVTQTPRYLIKTRGQQVTLSCSPISGHRSVSWYQQTPGQGLQFLFEYFSETQRNKGNFPGRFSGRQFSNSRSEMNVSTLELGDSALYLCASSLVPGTGAYEQYFGPGTRLTVT.

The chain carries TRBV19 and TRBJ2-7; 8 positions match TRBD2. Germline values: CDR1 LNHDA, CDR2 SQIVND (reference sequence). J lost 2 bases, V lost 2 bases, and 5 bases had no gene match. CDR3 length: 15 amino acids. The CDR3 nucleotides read TGTGCCAGTAGTATAAGTATGGGACTAGCCTACGAGCAGTACTTC. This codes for CASSISMGLAYEQYF.

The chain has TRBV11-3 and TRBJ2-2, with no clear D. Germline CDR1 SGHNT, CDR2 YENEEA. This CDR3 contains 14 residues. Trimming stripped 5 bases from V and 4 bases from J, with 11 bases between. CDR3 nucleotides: TGTGCCAGCAGCCAAGGCCCGGGCACCGGGGAGCTGTTTTTT. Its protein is CASSQGPGTGELFF.

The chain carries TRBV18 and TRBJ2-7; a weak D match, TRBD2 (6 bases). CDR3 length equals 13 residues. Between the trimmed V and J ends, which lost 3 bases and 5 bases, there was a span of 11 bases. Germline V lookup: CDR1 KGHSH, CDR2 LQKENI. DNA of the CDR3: TGTGCCAGCTCACCTAACCGCGGGGACGAGCAGTACTTC. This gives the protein CASSPNRGDEQYF.

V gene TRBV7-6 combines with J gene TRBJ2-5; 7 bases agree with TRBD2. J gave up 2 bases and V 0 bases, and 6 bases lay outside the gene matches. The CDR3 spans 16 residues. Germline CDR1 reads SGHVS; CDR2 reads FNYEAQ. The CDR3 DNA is TGTGCCAGCAGCTTAGCTGGCGGGGGTCGGCAAGAGACCCAGTACTTC. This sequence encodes CASSLAGGGRQETQYF.

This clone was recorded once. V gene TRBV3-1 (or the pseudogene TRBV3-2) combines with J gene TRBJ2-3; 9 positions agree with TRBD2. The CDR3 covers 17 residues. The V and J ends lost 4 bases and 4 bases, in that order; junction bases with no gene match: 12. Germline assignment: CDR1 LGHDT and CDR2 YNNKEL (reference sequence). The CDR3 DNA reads TGTGCCAGCAGCCCGTCGTTCGCCGGCGGGGGGGCAGATACGCAGTATTTT. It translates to CASSPSFAGGGADTQYF.

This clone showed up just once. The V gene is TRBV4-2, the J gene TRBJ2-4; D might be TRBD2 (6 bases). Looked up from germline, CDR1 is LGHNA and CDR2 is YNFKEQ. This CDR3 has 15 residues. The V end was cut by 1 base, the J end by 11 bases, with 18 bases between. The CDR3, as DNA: TGTGCCAGCAGCCAAGGGGCGTCAGGCGGGGAGGTTCAGTACTTC. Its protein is CASSQGASGGEVQYF.